This TCR beta chain was profiled in a study of T cell responses to AZD1222 COVID-19 vaccine. Study-wide results and caveats: White British donors predominated, females outnumbered males, and clonal diversity was possibly underestimated. Researchers report vaccine-associated CD4 TCRs spanning spike, with dominance at 160-218 and 743-854.

The germline gives CDR1 SGHDN, CDR2 FVKESK. CDR3 length: 19 amino acids. V was pared by 3 bases and J by 2 bases, with 23 bases between. Points on this clone: Its antigen is not known.

The protocol was immunoSEQ multiplex PCR, while the TCRdb copy is restricted to in-frame clones and leaves out a portion. The table lists tens of thousands of clones, over 75% of them singletons. The rearrangement joins TRBV14 to TRBJ1-3; unclear D gene. The source material was peripheral blood, sampled on day 0 of AZD1222 vaccination. The TCR originated in an adult in good health. The CDR3 loop is CASSQADTGVWGTGNTIYF. The CDR3, as DNA: TGTGCCAGCAGCCAGGCCGATACGGGAGTTTGGGGAACTGGAAACACCATATATTTT.